This T cell receptor beta chain stems from a study of T cells in Graves' hyperthyroidism and ophthalmopathy. Whole-study results and caveats: Stable hyperthyroidism was separated from ophthalmopathy by a model based on 13 V-J features.

This clonotype was counted at least ten times. The antigen is not known. Authors of the study amplified TCR beta CDR3 regions from RNA transcripts. A first-round RT-PCR of the TCR CDR3 used the HTBI primer set. TCRdb independently ran MiXCR on the multiplex PCR reads; one entry per CDR3 protein. The sample consists of roughly 740,000 distinct CDR3 sequences, about a sixth of them appearing once. V was trimmed by 8 bases and J by 3 bases, leaving 8 bases between them. Per germline, CDR1 MDHEN and CDR2 SYDVKM. The CDR3 consists of 11 residues. Clinical symptoms, serum thyroxine and TRAb, thyroid ultrasound and orbital computed tomography together formed the diagnostic basis. Using about 10 ml of fresh peripheral blood, PBMCs were prepared.

The chain joins TRBV28 to TRBJ2-7; no clear D gene. Input material: blood. The TCR sequence derives from a man younger than 30 with Graves' hyperthyroidism. The CDR3 loop is CASGDGYEQYF. CDR3 nucleotide sequence: TGTGCCAGCGGGGATGGCTACGAGCAGTACTTC.